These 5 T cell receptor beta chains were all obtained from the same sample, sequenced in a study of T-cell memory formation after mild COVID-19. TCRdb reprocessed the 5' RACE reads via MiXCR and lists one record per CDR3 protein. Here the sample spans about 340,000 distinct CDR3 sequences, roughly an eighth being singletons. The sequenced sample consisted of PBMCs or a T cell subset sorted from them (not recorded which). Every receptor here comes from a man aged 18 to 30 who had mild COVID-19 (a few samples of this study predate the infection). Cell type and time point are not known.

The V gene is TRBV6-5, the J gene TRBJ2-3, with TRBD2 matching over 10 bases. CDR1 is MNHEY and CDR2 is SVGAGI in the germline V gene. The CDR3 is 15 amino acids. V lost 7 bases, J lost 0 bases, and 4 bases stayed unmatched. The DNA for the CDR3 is TGTGCCAGCAAACTAGCGGGGACGAGCACAGATACGCAGTATTTT. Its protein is CASKLAGTSTDTQYF.

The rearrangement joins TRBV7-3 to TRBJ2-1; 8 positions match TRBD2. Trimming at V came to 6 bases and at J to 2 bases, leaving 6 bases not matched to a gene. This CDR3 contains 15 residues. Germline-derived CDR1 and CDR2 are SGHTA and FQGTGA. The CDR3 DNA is TGTGCCAGCAGTTTGCGGGGGGCACCCTACAATGAGCAGTTCTTC. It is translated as CASSLRGAPYNEQFF.

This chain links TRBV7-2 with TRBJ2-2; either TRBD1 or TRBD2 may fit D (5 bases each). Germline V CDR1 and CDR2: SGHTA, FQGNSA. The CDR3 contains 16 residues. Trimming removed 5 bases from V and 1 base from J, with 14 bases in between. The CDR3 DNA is TGTGCCAGCAGCAGAACCGGGACGGTGAACACCGGGGAGCTGTTTTTT. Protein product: CASSRTGTVNTGELFF. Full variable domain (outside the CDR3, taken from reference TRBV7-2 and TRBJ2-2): GAGVSQSPSNKVTEKGKDVELRCDPISGHTALYWYRQSLGQGLEFLIYFQGNSAPDKSGLPSDRFSAERTGGSVSTLTIQRTQQEDSAVYLCASSRTGTVNTGELFFGEGSRLTVL.

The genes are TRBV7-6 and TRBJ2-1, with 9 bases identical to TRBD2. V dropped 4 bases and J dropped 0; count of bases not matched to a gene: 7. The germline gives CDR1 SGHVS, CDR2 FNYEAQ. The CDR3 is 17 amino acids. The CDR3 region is CASSSLGRGGSYNEQFF. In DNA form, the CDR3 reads TGTGCCAGCAGCTCATTGGGGCGGGGGGGCTCCTACAATGAGCAGTTCTTC.

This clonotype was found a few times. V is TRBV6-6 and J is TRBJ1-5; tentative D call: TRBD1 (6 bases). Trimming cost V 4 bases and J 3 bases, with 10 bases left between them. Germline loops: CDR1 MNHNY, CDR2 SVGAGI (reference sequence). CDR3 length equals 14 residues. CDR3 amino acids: CASSSHRVNQPQHF. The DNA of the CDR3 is TGTGCCAGCAGTTCGCACAGGGTCAATCAGCCCCAGCATTTT.